What follows are 19 T cell receptor beta chains derived from one specimen sequenced in a study of shared clonotypes between healthy human individuals. Clones were sequenced by immunoSEQ multiplex PCR, and TCRdb holds only the in-frame ones, with some missing. The sample lists approximately 2.3 million clones, about 92% seen once, with under 0.45% in the top ten. The sequencing input was naive CD4+ T cells from PBMCs. Subset indicated: CD45RA+ positively selected. These receptors originate from a man younger than 35 in good health. Some clones in this sample may be carry-over from other donors' samples.

The chain combines TRBV4-3 with TRBJ1-2; a weak D match, TRBD1 (5 bases). The CDR3 contains 16 residues. The V end lost 0 bases, the J end lost 0 bases, and 11 bases lay between the germline ends. CDR1 and CDR2 (germline): LGHNA, YSLEER. CDR3 sequence: CASSQDRAGANYGYTF. The CDR3 nucleotides are TGCGCCAGCAGCCAAGATCGAGCGGGGGCTAACTATGGCTACACCTTC.

The V gene is TRBV5-1, the J gene TRBJ2-7; the D is unclear. The CDR3 extends over 15 amino acids. Per germline, CDR1 SGHRS and CDR2 YFSETQ. Trimming cost V 0 bases and J 3 bases, with 13 bases left between them. The DNA for the CDR3 is TGCGCCAGCAGCTTGGAGTCTCATAGGGTCTACGAGCAGTACTTC. As protein: CASSLESHRVYEQYF.

This clone was counted between two and nine times. This chain links TRBV2 with TRBJ1-5, with TRBD1 matching over 9 bases. Trimming removed 4 bases from V and 7 bases from J; junction bases left unmatched: 8. The CDR3 loop spans 15 amino acids. Germline V CDR1 and CDR2: SNHLY, FYNNEI. CDR3 loop: CASSGGNRGRQPQHF. The CDR3 DNA follows: TGTGCCAGCAGTGGGGGTAACAGGGGGCGGCAGCCCCAGCATTTT.

As regards this clone: Just one base apart from a much larger clone, this may be a read error. At the DNA level, this CDR3 is encoded by other sequences in the same sample as well. The chain links TRBV6-4 to TRBJ2-2; D ambiguous. Trimming took off 2 bases at V and 1 base at J, with 2 bases between the two ends. CDR3 length: 13 residues. Germline CDR1 reads MRHNA; CDR2 reads SNTAGT. CDR3 sequence: CASSDRNTGELFF. In DNA form, the CDR3 reads TGTGCCAGCAGTGACAGGAACACCGGGGAGCTGTTTTTT.

The chain employs TRBV2 and TRBJ2-5; 12 bases line up with TRBD2. Germline V lookup: CDR1 SNHLY, CDR2 FYNNEI. V shed 0 bases and J 4 bases; nucleotides not matched to a gene: 9. CDR3 size: 18 residues. CDR3 in DNA: TGTGCCAGCAGTGAAGCGCTTCCGACTAGCGGGAGTGGAGAGACCCAGTACTTC. As protein: CASSEALPTSGSGETQYF. Supplemented by reference TRBV2 and TRBJ2-5, the full variable domain reads EPEVTQTPSHQVTQMGQEVILRCVPISNHLYFYWYRQILGQKVEFLVSFYNNEISEKSEIFDDQFSVERPDGSNFTLKIRSTKLEDSAMYFCASSEALPTSGSGETQYFGPGTRLLVL.

The chain couples TRBV19 to TRBJ1-2; TRBD1 is a possible D gene (5 bases). This CDR3 has 13 amino acids. V lost 3 bases and J lost 4, with 9 bases in between. Germline V CDR1 and CDR2: LNHDA, SQIVND (reference sequence). The CDR3 spells CASSMPGSYGYTF. The CDR3 DNA is TGTGCCAGTAGTATGCCAGGGAGCTATGGCTACACCTTC.

This chain links TRBV11-2 with TRBJ2-3; 8 nucleotides align to TRBD2. The CDR3 contains 16 residues. V dropped 4 bases and J dropped 0; count of bases not matched to a gene: 6. Per germline, CDR1 SGHAT and CDR2 FQNNGV. CDR3 protein: CASSYLSGSSTDTQYF. The DNA for the CDR3 is TGTGCCAGCAGCTATTTGAGCGGGAGCAGCACAGATACGCAGTATTTT.

CDR3 bases: TGCGCCAGCAGCGCTGGGGAGACCCAGTACTTC. Protein sequence: CASSAGETQYF. The chain employs TRBV5-1 and TRBJ2-5; D call uncertain. This CDR3 has 11 amino acids. Trimming removed 4 bases at V and 5 bases at J, with 6 bases between. Per the germline V gene, CDR1 is SGHRS and CDR2 is YFSETQ.

The chain employs TRBV27 and TRBJ2-2, with TRBD2 identical over 13 bases. CDR1 MNHEY and CDR2 SMNVEV come from the germline V gene (reference sequence). This CDR3 comprises 23 residues. Germline trimming cut 7 bases from V and 1 base from J; bases unmatched to any gene: 24. DNA for the CDR3: TGTGCCAGCACTCCCAACTGGTTAATCCCGGGACTAGCGGGAAGGGTGAACACCGGGGAGCTGTTTTTT. Protein sequence: CASTPNWLIPGLAGRVNTGELFF.

Here the CDR3 reads CASSEQGGNSHTQYF. The DNA for the CDR3 is TGTGCCAGCTCAGAGCAGGGCGGGAACTCACATACGCAGTATTTT. The rearrangement links TRBV28 to TRBJ2-3, with a weak D call TRBD2 (6 bases). Germline assignment: CDR1 MDHEN and CDR2 SYDVKM. The CDR3 has 15 amino acids. Deletions cut 8 bases from V and 7 bases from J, with 22 bases between.

V gene TRBV27 combines with J gene TRBJ1-2; TRBD1 matches 10 bases. This CDR3 has 17 amino acids. V lost 4 bases and J lost 7; bases outside the gene matches: 15. Germline loops: CDR1 MNHEY, CDR2 SMNVEV (reference sequence). The CDR3 DNA follows: TGTGCCAGCAGTTCTCGTACGCCGACAGGGGGCGCGAGTGGCTACACCTTC. This sequence encodes CASSSRTPTGGASGYTF.

This clone was seen only once. The chain couples TRBV2 to TRBJ2-3; no definite D call. Germline V gives CDR1 SNHLY, CDR2 FYNNEI. The CDR3 has 14 amino acids. Trimming took 7 bases from V and 3 from J, leaving 14 bases between them. The CDR3 is CASKSGSSTDTQYF. CDR3 DNA: TGTGCCAGCAAATCCGGGTCAAGTACAGATACGCAGTATTTT.

The rearrangement joins TRBV4-1 to TRBJ2-5; 14 nucleotides agree with TRBD2. This CDR3 contains 16 residues. With V trimmed by 4 bases and J by 1 base, 2 bases remained unmatched. Germline loops: CDR1 MGHRA, CDR2 YSYEKL. For the CDR3, the DNA is TGCGCCAGCAGCCCCGGGACTAGCGGGAGCCAAGAGACCCAGTACTTC. This gives the protein CASSPGTSGSQETQYF.

The rearrangement joins TRBV7-3 to TRBJ2-4; TRBD2 agrees at 7 bases. The CDR3 has 16 residues. Germline V lookup: CDR1 SGHTA, CDR2 FQGTGA. V shed 5 bases, J shed 0 bases, and the junction held 7 bases outside the gene matches. The CDR3 coding sequence is TGTGCCAGCAGCCCCGGCCTAGCGGAAGCCAAAAACATTCAGTACTTC. It yields the protein CASSPGLAEAKNIQYF. The full variable domain, with the rest looked up from reference TRBV7-3 and TRBJ2-4, is GAGVSQTPSNKVTEKGKYVELRCDPISGHTALYWYRQSLGQGPEFLIYFQGTGAADDSGLPNDRFFAVRPEGSVSTLKIQRTERGDSAVYLCASSPGLAEAKNIQYFGAGTRLSVL.

This clone was counted once. V and J are TRBV2 and TRBJ2-5; unclear D gene. Germline-derived CDR1 and CDR2 are SNHLY and FYNNEI. The CDR3 sequence is 13 residues long. V lost 4 bases and J 5 bases, leaving 11 bases between the germline ends. Here the CDR3 reads CASSVGLGETQYF. In DNA form, the CDR3 reads TGTGCCAGCAGTGTAGGGCTTGGGGAGACCCAGTACTTC.

This clone was observed once. The sample carries other DNA sequences with the same CDR3. The gene calls are TRBV28 and TRBJ2-7; D possibly corresponds to TRBD1 (5 bases). The CDR3 sequence is 12 residues long. V was cut by 3 bases and J by 5 bases, with 8 bases left in between. Per the germline V gene, CDR1 is MDHEN and CDR2 is SYDVKM. CDR3: CASSFRVHEQYF. The CDR3 nucleotides are TGTGCCAGCAGTTTCAGGGTCCACGAGCAGTACTTC.

CDR3 in DNA: TGTGCCAGCAGTTTCTTAACGGGGGCCTCCTACGAGCAGTACTTC. Protein sequence: CASSFLTGASYEQYF. The V and J genes are TRBV28 and TRBJ2-7; perhaps D is TRBD1 or TRBD2 (6 bases each). Germline CDR1 is MDHEN and CDR2 is SYDVKM. V was clipped by 3 bases and J by 0 bases, with 12 bases between them. This CDR3 region has 15 residues.

The chain combines TRBV21-1 with TRBJ2-7; the table's TRBD1 call for D was not verified on the DNA. TRBV21-1 is flagged as a pseudogene. The CDR3 runs 13 residues. The CDR3 bases are TGTGCCAGCAGCCGGGGACAGGGCTACGAGCAGTACTTC. This sequence encodes CASSRGQGYEQYF.

This clone was detected only a few times. The chain has TRBV28 and TRBJ1-2; D possibly corresponds to TRBD1 (6 bases). This CDR3 spans 17 amino acids. Trimming cost V 4 bases and J 4 bases, with 22 bases left between them. The germline V gene has CDR1 MDHEN and CDR2 SYDVKM. The CDR3 region has the DNA TGTGCCAGCAGTTACCCCGGAGGGGGGGTTAGCGGCTATGGCTACACCTTC. Amino acids: CASSYPGGGVSGYGYTF.